This TCR beta chain emerged from a study of CD8+CD57+ T cells in acquired aplastic anemia. Study-level information: Quantities of DNA derived from sorted CD4+ and CD8+ cells averaged 3.2 ug. Overall study results and limits: The number of CD8+ CDR3 sequences shared by patients and controls was under 35.

Researchers used genomic DNA as the template to profile TCR beta VDJ and CDR3. TCRdb recomputed calls from the reads with MiXCR, one row per CDR3 protein. The repertoire consists of roughly 250,000 distinct CDR3 sequences, with roughly 82% occurring once and the leading ten covering 35% to 50%. Regarding this clonotype: Its antigen is still unknown. A junction end diverges from the germline sequence, so it may reflect a read error.

This CDR3 has 16 residues. Germline-derived CDR1 and CDR2 are LGHNA and YSLEER. Previously, flow cytometry had revealed CD8+CD57+ cell expansion in the patients chosen for sequencing. The chain combines TRBV4-3 with TRBJ1-6; D gene uncertain. What was sequenced was sorted CD4+, CD8+, or CD8+CD57+ T cells (not recorded which) from PBMCs. This receptor was identified in a human donor with aplastic anemia. The CDR3 sequence: CASSQDVYSYNSPLHF. Written as DNA, the CDR3 is TGCGCCAGCAGCCAAGATGTCTACTCCTATAATTCGCCCCTCCACTTT.